The clone carrying this TCR beta chain was recorded many times. Its target is unknown. TCRdb recomputed calls from the 5' RACE reads with MiXCR, one row per CDR3 protein. The sample holds approximately 44,000 distinct CDR3 sequences, more than 5% seen once. The CDR3 runs 16 residues. CDR1 is SGHRS and CDR2 is YFSETQ in the germline V gene. With 0 bases clipped from V and 4 bases from J, the junction kept 4 bases outside the gene matches. The sample originates from a study of neurological immune-mediated disorders. Study-level points and caveats: The multiple sclerosis repertoire cluster lacked an association with any feature, whether clinical or MRI.

The clonotype was recovered from a woman aged 18-29 years with multiple sclerosis. What was sequenced was CD4+ T cells from blood. The rearrangement joins TRBV5-1 to TRBJ2-3; 11 bases fit TRBD2. The CDR3 region is CASSLATSGGADTQYF. The CDR3 DNA sequence: TGCGCCAGCAGCTTGGCTACTAGCGGGGGCGCAGATACGCAGTATTTT.